The rows below give T cell receptor beta chains drawn from one sample of a study of cytomegalovirus exposure and HLA in healthy donors. TCRdb's copy holds only in-frame clones and misses some; the assay was immunoSEQ multiplex PCR. This table holds some 69,000 clones, 95% to 97% found once. Sequencing input: PBMCs. The receptors here all came from a man between 18 and 29 years old in good health and CMV-seronegative. Each CDR3 is given with its conserved first and last residue. The D gene is left open where the match is weak. Part of the rows lack a size; the others show once, few, many or a class for expanded clones.

d_gene	j_gene	v_gene	abundance	CDR3aa	CDR3nt
TRBD2	TRBJ2-3	TRBV30	once	CASKATSGYTDTQYF	TGTGCCTCGAAGGCGACTAGCGGATACACAGATACGCAGTATTTT
NA	TRBJ1-1	TRBV5-1	NA	CASSLQRENTEAFF	TGCGCCAGCAGCTTGCAGCGTGAGAACACTGAAGCTTTCTTT
NA	TRBJ2-5	TRBV7-7	NA	CASSLRPQETQYF	TGTGCTAGCAGCTTGCGGCCGCAAGAGACCCAGTACTTC
NA	TRBJ1-6	TRBV21-1	NA	CASYRGKNSPLHF	TGTGCCAGCTACAGGGGGAAAAATTCACCCCTCCACTTT
NA	TRBJ2-2	TRBV27	NA	CASSPRQGPGELFF	TGTGCCAGCAGTCCACGGCAGGGCCCCGGGGAGCTGTTTTTT
NA	TRBJ1-1	TRBV18	NA	CASSPPHRDEAFF	TGTGCCAGCTCACCACCGCACAGGGATGAAGCTTTCTTT
TRBD1	TRBJ1-1	TRBV30	NA	CAWSVLVRQGKAFF	TGTGCCTGGAGTGTACTTGTGAGACAGGGGAAAGCTTTCTTT
TRBD1	TRBJ2-5	TRBV6-1	NA	CASSEGTGEETQYF	TGTGCCAGCAGTGAAGGGACAGGGGAAGAGACCCAGTACTTC
TRBD1	TRBJ1-1	TRBV7-9	NA	CASSSLNRGGSFF	TGTGCCAGCAGCTCCCTTAACAGGGGTGGGTCTTTCTTT
NA	TRBJ2-2	TRBV2	NA	CAIGEVNTGELFF	TGTGCCATTGGGGAGGTGAACACCGGGGAGCTGTTTTTT
NA	TRBJ1-1	TRBV19	NA	CASTWGDTEAFF	TGTGCCAGTACCTGGGGGGACACTGAAGCTTTCTTT
NA	TRBJ2-2	TRBV9	NA	CASSPIISGAGGELFF	TGTGCCAGCAGCCCAATAATTTCAGGGGCGGGCGGGGAGCTGTTTTTT
NA	TRBJ2-2	TRBV5-3	NA	CARSPIAANTGELFF	TGTGCCAGAAGCCCTATAGCGGCGAACACCGGGGAGCTGTTTTTT
TRBD1	TRBJ1-1	TRBV9	NA	CASSPGNRGNTEAFF	TGTGCCAGCAGCCCAGGAAACAGGGGAAACACTGAAGCTTTCTTT
NA	TRBJ1-1	TRBV9	NA	CASSVSPSNTEAFF	TGTGCCAGCAGCGTATCCCCGTCGAACACTGAAGCTTTCTTT
TRBD1	TRBJ1-2	TRBV2	once	CASSDPGQSSGYTF	TGTGCCAGCAGTGACCCGGGACAGTCATCTGGCTACACCTTC
TRBD1	TRBJ1-2	TRBV19	NA	CASSIRNLDRGYGYTF	TGTGCCAGTAGTATCCGAAACTTGGACAGGGGCTATGGCTACACCTTC
TRBD1	TRBJ1-1	TRBV23-1	once	CASSHDRGNTEAFF	TGCGCCAGCAGTCATGACAGGGGGAACACTGAAGCTTTCTTT
TRBD2	TRBJ2-1	TRBV11-2	NA	CATGTSGYNEQFF	TGTGCCACCGGGACTAGCGGATACAATGAGCAGTTCTTC
NA	TRBJ2-1	TRBV25-1	NA	CASSTGFPYNEQFF	TGTGCCAGCAGCACAGGGTTCCCGTACAATGAGCAGTTCTTC
TRBD1	TRBJ1-4	TRBV18	NA	CASSRSGTVNEKLFF	TGTGCCAGCTCGCGCTCCGGGACAGTTAATGAAAAACTGTTTTTT
TRBD2	TRBJ2-3	TRBV27	NA	CASSLFVPETSGNTDTQYF	TGTGCCAGCAGTTTATTCGTGCCTGAAACTAGCGGGAACACAGATACGCAGTATTTT
NA	TRBJ2-7	TRBV6-1	NA	CASRREDYEQYF	TGTGCCAGCAGAAGAGAGGACTACGAGCAGTACTTC
NA	TRBJ1-2	TRBV27	NA	CASSFDRNYGYTF	TGTGCCAGCAGTTTCGACAGAAACTATGGCTACACCTTC
NA	TRBJ2-1	TRBV6-5	NA	CASSYGNGYNEQFF	TGTGCCAGCAGTTACGGTAACGGGTACAATGAGCAGTTCTTC
TRBD1	TRBJ1-5	TRBV4-1	NA	CASSRSPGTGDGQPQHF	TGCGCCAGCAGCCGCTCCCCCGGGACAGGGGACGGTCAGCCCCAGCATTTT
NA	TRBJ1-5	TRBV28	NA	CASKAHVGRSYQPQHF	TGTGCCAGCAAGGCTCACGTGGGCAGATCATATCAGCCCCAGCATTTT